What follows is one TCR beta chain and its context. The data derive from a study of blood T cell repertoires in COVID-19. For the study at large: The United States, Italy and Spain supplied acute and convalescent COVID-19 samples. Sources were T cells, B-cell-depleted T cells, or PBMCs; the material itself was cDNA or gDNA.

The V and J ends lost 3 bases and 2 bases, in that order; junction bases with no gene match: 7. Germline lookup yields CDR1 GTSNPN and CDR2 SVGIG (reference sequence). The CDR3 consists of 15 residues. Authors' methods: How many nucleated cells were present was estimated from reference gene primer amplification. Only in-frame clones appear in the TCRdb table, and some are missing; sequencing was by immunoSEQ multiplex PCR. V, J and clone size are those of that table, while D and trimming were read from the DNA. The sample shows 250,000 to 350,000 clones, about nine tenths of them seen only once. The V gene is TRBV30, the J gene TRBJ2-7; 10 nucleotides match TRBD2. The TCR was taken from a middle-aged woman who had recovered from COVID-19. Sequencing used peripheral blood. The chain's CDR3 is CAWRESSGGPYEQYF. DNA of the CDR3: TGTGCCTGGAGGGAAAGTAGCGGGGGGCCCTACGAGCAGTACTTC.